One sample yielded the 31 T cell receptor beta chains listed below, sequenced in a study of shared clonotypes between healthy human individuals. Generated by immunoSEQ multiplex PCR, the TCRdb table keeps only in-frame clones and is missing some. Of 1,100,000 or so clones in the sample, about 80% were seen once. The sequenced sample consisted of memory CD4+ T cells from PBMCs. The sample's subset: CD45RA-negative fraction. The source of these receptors is a man younger than 35 in good health. Some clones in this sample may be carry-over from other donors' samples.

This chain links TRBV21-1 with TRBJ2-1; TRBD2 is the table's D call and was not checked against the DNA. TRBV21-1 is labeled a pseudogene. The CDR3 is 15 residues long. The CDR3 DNA is TGTGCCAGAGGGTGCAGCGGGCGCCCCTGCAATGAGCAGTTCTTC. The encoded protein is CARGCSGRPCNEQFF.

The J gene is TRBJ2-4, the V gene TRBV18; D gene ambiguous. The CDR3 length is 14 residues. V shed 4 bases and J shed 5 bases, with 12 bases lying between them. Per the germline V gene, CDR1 is KGHSH and CDR2 is LQKENI. The CDR3 nucleotides are TGTGCCAGCTCACTTCTCTCGGCCCAAAACATTCAGTACTTC. It translates to CASSLLSAQNIQYF.

This chain joins TRBV5-4 and TRBJ2-7; 9 positions agree with TRBD1. Trimming removed 4 bases from V and 1 base from J; junction bases left unmatched: 6. CDR3 length: 15 residues. CDR1 is SGHNT and CDR2 is YYREEE in the germline V gene (reference sequence). CDR3 in DNA: TGTGCCAGCAGCACTCGCGGACAGGGGTCCTACGAGCAGTACTTC. Residues: CASSTRGQGSYEQYF. Combining the CDR3 with reference TRBV5-4 and TRBJ2-7 gives the whole variable domain ETGVTQSPTHLIKTRGQQVTLRCSSQSGHNTVSWYQQALGQGPQFIFQYYREEENGRGNFPPRFSGLQFPNYSSELNVNALELDDSALYLCASSTRGQGSYEQYFGPGTRLTVT.

As regards this clone: One end of the junction fails to match germline, which may point to a read error. This sequence joins TRBV20-1 and TRBJ2-3; tentative D call: TRBD2 (6 bases). Germline CDR1 reads DFQATT; CDR2 reads SNEGSKA (reference sequence). The CDR3 contains 10 residues. CDR3 nucleotides: TGCAGTGCCAGAAAGGACTACAGTTCATTT. This translates into CSARKDYSSF.

The chain recombines TRBV6-6 with TRBJ1-2; D is undetermined. The germline V and J ends were trimmed by 2 bases and 8 bases, with 9 bases remaining between them. This CDR3 is 12 amino acids long. Germline CDR1 MNHNY, CDR2 SVGAGI (reference sequence). The CDR3 DNA sequence: TGTGCCAGCAGTTACCCGGACCGGGGCTACACCTTC. Translated, it gives CASSYPDRGYTF.

The genes are TRBV11-2 and TRBJ1-2; D is unclear. Germline loops: CDR1 SGHAT, CDR2 FQNNGV. The CDR3 runs 13 residues. The V end lost 3 bases, the J end lost 4 bases, and 9 bases lay between the germline ends. The CDR3 nucleotides are TGTGCCAGCAGCTTTTCAGGAGCCTATGGCTACACCTTC. It specifies CASSFSGAYGYTF.

The table lists this clone with many counts. This same CDR3 is encoded by further DNA sequences in the sample. This chain connects TRBV5-1 to TRBJ2-5; 8 bases match TRBD2. Germline-derived CDR1 and CDR2 are SGHRS and YFSETQ. V lost 0 bases to trimming and J lost 2 bases; unmatched junction nucleotides: 3. There are 15 residues in the CDR3. As DNA, the CDR3 is TGCGCCAGCAGCTTGGCAACTAGCGGTCAAGAGACCCAGTACTTC. Protein: CASSLATSGQETQYF.

V gene TRBV5-1 combines with J gene TRBJ2-5, with TRBD2 as a possible D gene (5 bases). The V end lost 7 bases, the J end lost 1 base, and 11 bases lay between the germline ends. Germline values: CDR1 SGHRS, CDR2 YFSETQ. The CDR3 spans 13 residues. The CDR3: CASRPTSQETQYF. The DNA of the CDR3 is TGCGCCAGCCGCCCCACTAGCCAAGAGACCCAGTACTTC.

This rearrangement joins TRBV14 to TRBJ2-3; TRBD2 might be the D (6 bases). Per the germline V gene, CDR1 is SGHDN and CDR2 is FVKESK. Deletions cut 1 base from V and 0 bases from J, with 11 bases between. This CDR3 has 16 residues. CDR3 sequence: CASSQGAGTSTDTQYF. DNA for the CDR3: TGTGCCAGCAGCCAAGGGGCAGGGACTAGCACAGATACGCAGTATTTT.

For this clone: Other DNA sequences in this specimen translate into the identical CDR3. The chain carries TRBV5-5 and TRBJ2-7; 9 bases map to TRBD1. The CDR3 has 14 amino acids. V shed 0 bases, J shed 4 bases, and the junction held 2 bases outside the gene matches. Germline-derived CDR1 and CDR2 are SGHKS and YYEKEE (reference sequence). The CDR3 DNA is TGTGCCAGCAGCTTGGGCGGACAGGGGTACGAGCAGTACTTC. Its protein is CASSLGGQGYEQYF. Full variable domain (missing parts from reference TRBV5-5 and TRBJ2-7): DAGVTQSPTHLIKTRGQQVTLRCSPISGHKSVSWYQQVLGQGPQFIFQYYEKEERGRGNFPDRFSARQFPNYSSELNVNALLLGDSALYLCASSLGGQGYEQYFGPGTRLTVT.

This chain links TRBV28 with TRBJ2-7; D remains ambiguous. The CDR3 length is 14 residues. V was clipped by 2 bases and J by 2 bases, with 10 bases between them. Germline loops: CDR1 MDHEN, CDR2 SYDVKM. The CDR3 protein is CASSLPIFPYEQYF. CDR3 nucleotides: TGTGCCAGCAGTTTACCCATATTTCCCTACGAGCAGTACTTC.

The chain has TRBV6-5 and TRBJ2-2, with a possible D match to TRBD1 (5 bases). This CDR3 is built from 14 residues. Trimming cost V 6 bases and J 6 bases, with 14 bases left between them. Germline V gives CDR1 MNHEY, CDR2 SVGAGI. This chain's CDR3 is CASRRDMGPGELFF. For the CDR3, the DNA is TGTGCCAGCAGACGCGACATGGGGCCCGGGGAGCTGTTTTTT.

The chain carries TRBV30 and TRBJ1-5, with D maybe TRBD1 (5 bases). There are 14 residues in the CDR3. Germline values: CDR1 GTSNPN, CDR2 SVGIG (reference sequence). V was shortened by 2 bases and J by 7 bases, with 15 bases between the two germline ends. The chain's CDR3 is CAWSKSSGLQPQHF. CDR3 sequence (DNA): TGTGCCTGGAGTAAGAGTTCAGGGCTCCAGCCCCAGCATTTT. Full variable domain (missing parts from reference TRBV30 and TRBJ1-5): SQTIHQWPATLVQPVGSPLSLECTVEGTSNPNLYWYRQAAGRGLQLLFYSVGIGQISSEVPQNLSASRPQDRQFILSSKKLLLSDSGFYLCAWSKSSGLQPQHFGDGTRLSIL.

About this clone: Other DNA sequences in the same sample also yield this CDR3. CDR3: CASSLIPTDTQYF. The CDR3 DNA follows: TGCGCCAGCAGCTTAATACCAACAGATACGCAGTATTTT. This sequence joins TRBV5-1 and TRBJ2-3, with D hard to call. Germline V gene data show CDR1 as SGHRS and CDR2 as YFSETQ. There are 13 residues in the CDR3. Trimming took 2 bases from V and 3 from J, leaving 7 bases between them.

This clone has just a few counts. This chain connects TRBV27 to TRBJ2-6; D might be TRBD1 (6 bases). Germline-derived CDR1 and CDR2 are MNHEY and SMNVEV (reference sequence). Trimming took 2 bases from V and 0 from J, leaving 14 bases between them. The CDR3 has 18 amino acids. The CDR3: CASSLQGRGGSGANVLTF. The DNA of the CDR3 is TGTGCCAGCAGTTTACAGGGGAGAGGCGGCTCTGGGGCCAACGTCCTGACTTTC. The full variable domain, completed using reference TRBV27 and TRBJ2-6, is EAQVTQNPRYLITVTGKKLTVTCSQNMNHEYMSWYRQDPGLGLRQIYYSMNVEVTDKGDVPEGYKVSRKEKRNFPLILESPSPNQTSLYFCASSLQGRGGSGANVLTFGAGSRLTVL.

The chain employs TRBV9 and TRBJ1-1, with D possibly being TRBD1 (6 bases). Germline V gene lookup returns CDR1 SGDLS and CDR2 YYNGEE. This CDR3 is built from 15 residues. V was pared by 0 bases and J by 4 bases, with 13 bases between. The CDR3 region is CASSVDPGVVTEAFF. CDR3 in DNA: TGTGCCAGCAGCGTAGATCCAGGGGTCGTCACTGAAGCTTTCTTT.

The chain joins TRBV14 to TRBJ1-2; TRBD1 is a possible D gene (6 bases). The CDR3 contains 17 residues. Germline loops: CDR1 SGHDN, CDR2 FVKESK. V gave up 1 base and J gave up 3 bases, with 18 bases separating them. The CDR3 sequence is CASSQGDISGVDYGYTF. In DNA, the CDR3 is TGTGCCAGCAGCCAAGGAGATATATCAGGGGTTGACTATGGCTACACCTTC.

The V and J genes are TRBV15 and TRBJ2-5; no clear D. The ends were cut back, 0 bases at V and 10 bases at J, with 6 bases in the middle. This CDR3 region has 11 residues. Germline V gene data show CDR1 as LNHNV and CDR2 as YYDKDF (reference sequence). CDR3 DNA sequence: TGTGCCACCAGCAGAGATCGAAACCAGTACTTC. Its translation: CATSRDRNQYF.

This chain uses TRBV5-1 with TRBJ2-2; tentatively, D is TRBD2 (5 bases). The V gene's germline CDR1 is SGHRS and CDR2 YFSETQ. Trimming removed 7 bases from V and 5 bases from J, with 15 bases in between. There are 14 residues in the CDR3. CDR3 DNA sequence: TGCGCCAGCGCTGAGGGTGGTAAAACCGGGGAGCTGTTTTTT. Its protein product is CASAEGGKTGELFF. Full variable domain (remainder filled in from reference TRBV5-1 and TRBJ2-2): KAGVTQTPRYLIKTRGQQVTLSCSPISGHRSVSWYQQTPGQGLQFLFEYFSETQRNKGNFPGRFSGRQFSNSRSEMNVSTLELGDSALYLCASAEGGKTGELFFGEGSRLTVL.

In the case of this clone: The same CDR3 arises from other DNA sequences in this sample as well. The chain links TRBV28 to TRBJ1-2, with TRBD1 matching 7 bases. This CDR3 is 12 amino acids long. V trimming: 5 bases; J trimming: 5 bases; junction bases outside the gene matches: 2. CDR1 is MDHEN, CDR2 SYDVKM, per germline. The CDR3 loop is CASSRQGYGYTF. The DNA for the CDR3 is TGTGCCAGCAGTAGACAGGGTTATGGCTACACCTTC.

This clone was detected a few times. This rearrangement joins TRBV28 to TRBJ2-1; D is uncertain. The V gene's germline CDR1 is MDHEN and CDR2 SYDVKM. The CDR3 contains 16 residues. V was clipped by 6 bases and J by 8 bases, with 23 bases between them. The CDR3 DNA reads as TGTGCCAGCAGACCACAAATTGGGGTTTCATGGGATGAGCAGTTCTTC. Translated, it gives CASRPQIGVSWDEQFF.

The chain links TRBV7-2 to TRBJ2-7; maybe TRBD1 (5 bases). V was pared by 1 base and J by 2 bases, with 9 bases between. The length of the CDR3 is 14 residues. CDR1 is SGHTA and CDR2 is FQGNSA in the germline V gene. CDR3 coding DNA: TGTGCCAGCAGCTTAGGCCGACAGACCTACGAGCAGTACTTC. Protein product: CASSLGRQTYEQYF. Full variable domain (missing parts from reference TRBV7-2 and TRBJ2-7): GAGVSQSPSNKVTEKGKDVELRCDPISGHTALYWYRQSLGQGLEFLIYFQGNSAPDKSGLPSDRFSAERTGGSVSTLTIQRTQQEDSAVYLCASSLGRQTYEQYFGPGTRLTVT.

The chain has TRBV7-3 and TRBJ1-3; no clear D gene. The CDR3 is made up of 13 amino acids. V dropped 3 bases and J dropped 4 bases, with 7 bases sitting between them. Germline values: CDR1 SGHTA, CDR2 FQGTGA. This chain's CDR3 is CASSFSAGNTIYF. In nucleotides, the CDR3 is TGTGCCAGCAGCTTTTCGGCCGGAAACACCATATATTTT.

The chain uses TRBV5-1 and TRBJ1-4; TRBD1 agrees at 8 bases. Germline assignment: CDR1 SGHRS and CDR2 YFSETQ. V lost 3 bases, J lost 8 bases, and 12 bases stayed unmatched. The CDR3 sequence is 16 residues long. CDR3 loop: CASSSGTTGGREKLFF. CDR3 nucleotides: TGCGCCAGCAGCTCGGGAACCACAGGGGGGCGGGAAAAACTGTTTTTT.

J is TRBJ2-7 and V is TRBV27; 11 bases are a match to TRBD2. The germline gives CDR1 MNHEY, CDR2 SMNVEV (reference sequence). This CDR3 spans 13 amino acids. V was clipped by 6 bases and J by 5 bases; unmatched bases: 3. CDR3 bases: TGTGCCAGCAGGGCTAGCGGGAGGCACGAGCAGTACTTC. This sequence encodes CASRASGRHEQYF.

The chain employs TRBV4-3 and TRBJ2-7; 11 bases match TRBD1. Germline V CDR1 and CDR2: LGHNA, YSLEER. J lost 3 bases, V lost 1 base, and 2 bases had no gene match. The CDR3 has 15 residues. The CDR3 loop reads CASSQAGTGGYEQYF. DNA for the CDR3: TGCGCCAGCAGCCAAGCGGGGACAGGGGGCTACGAGCAGTACTTC.

A single count supports this clone. This sequence joins TRBV28 and TRBJ1-5; 7 bases match TRBD1. The CDR3 length is 14 residues. V was pared by 5 bases and J by 7 bases, with 8 bases of the junction left unmatched. Germline CDR1 reads MDHEN; CDR2 reads SYDVKM. The CDR3 sequence is CASSLDREEQPQHF. Written as DNA, the CDR3 is TGTGCCAGCAGTCTCGACAGGGAAGAACAGCCCCAGCATTTT.

The chain uses TRBV25-1 and TRBJ2-5; the D is unclear. The germline CDR1 and CDR2 sequences are MGHDK and SYGVNS. V lost 4 bases and J lost 2, with 8 bases in between. The CDR3 loop spans 13 amino acids. In nucleotides, the CDR3 is TGTGCCAGCAGTGGCCGGAATCAAGAGACCCAGTACTTC. Its protein is CASSGRNQETQYF.

The V call is TRBV6-6, the J call TRBJ2-1, with D hard to call. This CDR3 region has 15 residues. Germline V gene sequence: CDR1 MNHNY, CDR2 SVGAGI (reference sequence). Trimming took off 6 bases at V and 0 bases at J, with 12 bases between the two ends. The CDR3 protein is CASSLQISSYNEQFF. The DNA of the CDR3 is TGTGCCAGCAGCCTACAGATTAGCTCCTACAATGAGCAGTTCTTC.

This sequence joins TRBV28 and TRBJ2-1; no reliable D call. Germline V gene lookup returns CDR1 MDHEN and CDR2 SYDVKM. The CDR3 sequence is 12 residues long. Deletions cut 1 base from V and 9 bases from J, with 7 bases between. CDR3 loop: CASSLLKGEQFF. The CDR3 coding sequence is TGTGCCAGCAGTTTATTAAAGGGTGAGCAGTTCTTC.

This chain links TRBV28 with TRBJ2-1, with TRBD2 matching over 7 bases. The V and J ends lost 8 bases and 4 bases, in that order; junction bases with no gene match: 8. CDR1 MDHEN and CDR2 SYDVKM come from the germline V gene. The CDR3 is 14 amino acids. CDR3 nucleotides: TGTGCCAGCCTCCAGGCTAGCGGATACAATGAGCAGTTCTTC. Amino acid sequence: CASLQASGYNEQFF.